This T cell receptor (beta chain) was obtained from a study of CD8 T cells in Susac syndrome. Germline assignment: CDR1 DFQATT and CDR2 SNEGSKA (reference sequence). CDR3 length equals 14 residues. With V trimmed by 4 bases and J by 7 bases, 9 bases remained unmatched. Sequencing targeted TCR beta in blood CD8+ and CD4+ T cells. The multiple sclerosis control cohort comprised treatment-naive individuals presenting with stable or active relapsing-remitting disease. TEMRA cells were FACS-enriched, unlike CD8+ and CD4+ T cells, which were negatively isolated. Random-hexamer reverse transcription was applied to roughly 0.5 to 1 ug RNA. TCR beta CDR3 was amplified by immunoSEQ multiplex PCR. This amplification extended across 54 Vbeta and 13 Jbeta segments. Each CDR3 protein is one row after TCRdb ran MiXCR on the immunoSEQ multiplex PCR reads. Here the sample spans a few hundred thousand distinct CDR3 sequences, roughly 96% being singletons.

This TCR came from a human donor with multiple sclerosis. The chain combines TRBV20-1 with TRBJ2-1; 8 bases align to TRBD2. The sequenced sample was CD4+ T cells from PBMCs. The CDR3 sequence: CSAIWREAKNEQFF. DNA for the CDR3: TGCAGTGCTATTTGGCGGGAGGCGAAGAATGAGCAGTTCTTC.